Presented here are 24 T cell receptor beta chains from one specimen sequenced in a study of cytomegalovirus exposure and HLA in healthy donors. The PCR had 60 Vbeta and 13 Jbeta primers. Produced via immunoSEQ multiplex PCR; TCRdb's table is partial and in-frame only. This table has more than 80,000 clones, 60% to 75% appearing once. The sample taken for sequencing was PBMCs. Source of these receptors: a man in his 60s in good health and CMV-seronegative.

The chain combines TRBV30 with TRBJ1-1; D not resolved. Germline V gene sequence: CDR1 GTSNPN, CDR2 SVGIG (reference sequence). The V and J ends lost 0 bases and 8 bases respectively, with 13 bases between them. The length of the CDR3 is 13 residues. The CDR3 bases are TGTGCCTGGAGTGTATCGAGAGGCACAGAAGCTTTCTTT. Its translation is CAWSVSRGTEAFF.

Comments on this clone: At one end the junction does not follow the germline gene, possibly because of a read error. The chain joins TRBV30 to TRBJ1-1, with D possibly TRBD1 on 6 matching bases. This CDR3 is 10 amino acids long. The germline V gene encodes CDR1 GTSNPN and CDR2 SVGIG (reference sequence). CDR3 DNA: TGTGCCTGGAGTGCCGGGACAACCCATTTT. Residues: CAWSAGTTHF.

The CDR3 is CASSLIRGQETQYF. As DNA, the CDR3 is TGTGCCAGCAGCTTAATTCGGGGCCAAGAGACCCAGTACTTC. The chain links TRBV5-5 to TRBJ2-5; tentative D call: TRBD2 (5 bases). This CDR3 is 14 amino acids long. The V and J ends lost 2 bases and 1 base respectively, with 9 bases between them. Germline V gives CDR1 SGHKS, CDR2 YYEKEE (reference sequence).

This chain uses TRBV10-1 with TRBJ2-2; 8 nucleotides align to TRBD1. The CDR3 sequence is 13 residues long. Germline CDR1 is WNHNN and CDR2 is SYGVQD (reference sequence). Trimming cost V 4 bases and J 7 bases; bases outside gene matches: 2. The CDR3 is CASSAGGHGELFF. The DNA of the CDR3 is TGCGCCAGCAGTGCAGGGGGCCACGGGGAGCTGTTTTTT.

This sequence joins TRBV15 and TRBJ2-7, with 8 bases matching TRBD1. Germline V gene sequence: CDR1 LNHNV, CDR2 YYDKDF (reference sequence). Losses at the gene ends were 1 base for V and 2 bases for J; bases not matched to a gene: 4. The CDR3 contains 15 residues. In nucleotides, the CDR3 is TGTGCCACCAGCAGAGGCCTGGGACAGGCCTACGAGCAGTACTTC. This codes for CATSRGLGQAYEQYF.

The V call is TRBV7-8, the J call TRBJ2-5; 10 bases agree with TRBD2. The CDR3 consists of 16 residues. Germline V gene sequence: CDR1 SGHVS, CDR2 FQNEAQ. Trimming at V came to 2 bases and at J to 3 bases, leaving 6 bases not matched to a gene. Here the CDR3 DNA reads TGTGCCAGCAGCTTATTTAGCGGGGGGAAAGAAGAGACCCAGTACTTC. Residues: CASSLFSGGKEETQYF.

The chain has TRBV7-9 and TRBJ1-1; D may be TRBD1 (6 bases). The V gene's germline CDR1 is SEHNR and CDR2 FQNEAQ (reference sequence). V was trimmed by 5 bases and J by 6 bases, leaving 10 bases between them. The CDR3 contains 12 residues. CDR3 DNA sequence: TGTGCCAGCAGCCGAGCAGGGGCTGAAGCTTTCTTT. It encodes CASSRAGAEAFF.

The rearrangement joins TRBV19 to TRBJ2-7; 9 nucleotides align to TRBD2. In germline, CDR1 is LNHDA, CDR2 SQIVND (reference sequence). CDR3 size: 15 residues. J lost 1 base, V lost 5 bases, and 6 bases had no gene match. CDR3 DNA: TGTGCCAGTAGTCCCTACCTAGCGGGGTCCTACGAGCAGTACTTC. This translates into CASSPYLAGSYEQYF.

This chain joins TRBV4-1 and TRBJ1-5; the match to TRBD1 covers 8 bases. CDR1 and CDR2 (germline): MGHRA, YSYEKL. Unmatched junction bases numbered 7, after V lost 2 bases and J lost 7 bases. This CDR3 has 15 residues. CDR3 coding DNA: TGCGCCAGCAGCCAAACCGGACAGGGCGGCCAGCCCCAGCATTTT. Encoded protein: CASSQTGQGGQPQHF.

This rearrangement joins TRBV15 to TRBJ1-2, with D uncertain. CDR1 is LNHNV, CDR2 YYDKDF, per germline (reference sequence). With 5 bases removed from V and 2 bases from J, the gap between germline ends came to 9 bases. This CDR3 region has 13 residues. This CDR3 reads CATSEIANYGYTF. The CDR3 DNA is TGTGCCACCAGCGAGATTGCGAACTATGGCTACACCTTC.

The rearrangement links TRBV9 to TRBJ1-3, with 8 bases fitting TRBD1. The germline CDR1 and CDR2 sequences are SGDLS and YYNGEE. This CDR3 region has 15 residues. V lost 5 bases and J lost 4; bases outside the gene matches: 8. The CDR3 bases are TGTGCCAGCAGTGCAGGGGGCGCGTCCGGAAACACCATATATTTT. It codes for CASSAGGASGNTIYF.

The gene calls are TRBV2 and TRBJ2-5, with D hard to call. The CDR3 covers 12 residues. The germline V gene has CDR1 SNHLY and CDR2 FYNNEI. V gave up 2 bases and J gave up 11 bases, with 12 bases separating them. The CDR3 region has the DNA TGTGCCAGCAGTGAACTAGTTTACCAGCAGTACTTC. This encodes CASSELVYQQYF.

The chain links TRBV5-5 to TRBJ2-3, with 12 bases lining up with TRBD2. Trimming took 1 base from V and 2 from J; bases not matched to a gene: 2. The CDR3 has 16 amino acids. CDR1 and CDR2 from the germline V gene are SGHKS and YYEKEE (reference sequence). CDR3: CASSLPSGGATDTQYF. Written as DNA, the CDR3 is TGTGCCAGCAGCTTGCCTAGCGGGGGGGCCACAGATACGCAGTATTTT.

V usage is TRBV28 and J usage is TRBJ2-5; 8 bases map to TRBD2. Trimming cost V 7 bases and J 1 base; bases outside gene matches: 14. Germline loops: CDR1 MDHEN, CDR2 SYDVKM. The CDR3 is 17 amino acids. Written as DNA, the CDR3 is TGTGCCAGCACTCCGGGGGGGGCGGGGATTACCCAAGAGACCCAGTACTTC. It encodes CASTPGGAGITQETQYF.

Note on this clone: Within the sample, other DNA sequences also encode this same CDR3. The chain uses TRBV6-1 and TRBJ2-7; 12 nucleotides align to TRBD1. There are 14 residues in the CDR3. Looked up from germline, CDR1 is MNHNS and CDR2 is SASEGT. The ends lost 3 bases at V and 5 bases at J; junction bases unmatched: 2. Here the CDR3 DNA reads TGTGCCAGCAGTGAGGGGGACAGGGGGCACGAGCAGTACTTC. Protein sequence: CASSEGDRGHEQYF.

CDR3 nucleotide sequence: TGTGCCAGCAGCGAACTAAGACTAGCGGGACAATCTTACAATGAGCAGTTCTTC. This codes for CASSELRLAGQSYNEQFF. This chain connects TRBV2 to TRBJ2-1; 11 nucleotides line up with TRBD2. The length of the CDR3 is 18 residues. Per the germline V gene, CDR1 is SNHLY and CDR2 is FYNNEI. J lost 4 bases, V lost 6 bases, and 14 bases had no gene match.

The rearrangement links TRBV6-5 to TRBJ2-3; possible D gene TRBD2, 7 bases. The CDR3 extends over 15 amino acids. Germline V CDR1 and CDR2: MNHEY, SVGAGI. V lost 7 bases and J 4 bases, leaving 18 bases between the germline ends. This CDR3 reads CASMSRGGGADTQYF. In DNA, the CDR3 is TGTGCCAGCATGTCTCGAGGCGGGGGCGCAGATACGCAGTATTTT.

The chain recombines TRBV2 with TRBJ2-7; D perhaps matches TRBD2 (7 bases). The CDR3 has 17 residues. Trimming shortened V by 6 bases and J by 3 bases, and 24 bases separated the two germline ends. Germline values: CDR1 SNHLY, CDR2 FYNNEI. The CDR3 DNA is TGTGCCAGCAGAGGACCGAGCGGGGCGGGGGCGTTCTACGAGCAGTACTTC. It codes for CASRGPSGAGAFYEQYF.

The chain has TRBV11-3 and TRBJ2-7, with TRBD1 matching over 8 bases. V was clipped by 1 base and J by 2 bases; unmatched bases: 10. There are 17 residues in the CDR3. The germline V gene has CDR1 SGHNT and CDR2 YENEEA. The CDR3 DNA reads TGTGCCAGCAGCTTAGTCCTCCTGACAGGGGCCACCTACGAGCAGTACTTC. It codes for CASSLVLLTGATYEQYF.

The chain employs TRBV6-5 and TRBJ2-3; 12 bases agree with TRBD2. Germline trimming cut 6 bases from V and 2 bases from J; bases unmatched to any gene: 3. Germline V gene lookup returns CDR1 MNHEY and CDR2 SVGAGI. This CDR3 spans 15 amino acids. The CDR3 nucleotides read TGTGCCAGCAGCCTAGCGGGGGGGCCCACAGATACGCAGTATTTT. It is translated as CASSLAGGPTDTQYF.

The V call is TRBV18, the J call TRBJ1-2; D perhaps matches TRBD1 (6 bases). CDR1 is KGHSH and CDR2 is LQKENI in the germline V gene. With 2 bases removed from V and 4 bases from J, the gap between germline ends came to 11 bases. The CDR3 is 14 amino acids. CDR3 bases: TGTGCCAGCTCACCAAACCAGGACAGCTATGGCTACACCTTC. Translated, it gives CASSPNQDSYGYTF.

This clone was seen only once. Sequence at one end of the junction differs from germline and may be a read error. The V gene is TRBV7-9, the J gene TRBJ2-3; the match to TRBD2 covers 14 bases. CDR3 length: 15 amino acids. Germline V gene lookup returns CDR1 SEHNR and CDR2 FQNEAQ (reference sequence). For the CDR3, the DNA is TGTGCCAGCAGCACGGGACTAGCGGGAGCAGATATGCAGTATTTT. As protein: CASSTGLAGADMQYF.

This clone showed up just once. The CDR3 coding sequence is TGTGCCAGCAGTGGCCCGAGGGTTAGTAGTCGGAATGAGCAGTTCTTC. Translating gives CASSGPRVSSRNEQFF. This rearrangement joins TRBV25-1 to TRBJ2-1; D is perhaps TRBD2 (5 bases). The CDR3 spans 16 residues. Trimming took off 4 bases at V and 7 bases at J, with 20 bases between the two ends. Germline CDR1 is MGHDK and CDR2 is SYGVNS.

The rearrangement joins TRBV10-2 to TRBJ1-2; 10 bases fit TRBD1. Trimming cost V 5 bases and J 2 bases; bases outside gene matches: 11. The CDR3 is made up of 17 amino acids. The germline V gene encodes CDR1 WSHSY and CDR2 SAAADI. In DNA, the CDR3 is TGCGCCAGCAGTATCGGTGGACAGGGGGACACCAACTATGGCTACACCTTC. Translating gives CASSIGGQGDTNYGYTF.